A single T cell receptor (beta chain) is shown here with its context. Its antigen is not known. TCRdb keeps only in-frame clones here, not all; method: immunoSEQ multiplex PCR. The data show some 90,000 clones, around 80% seen once. The CDR3 runs 14 residues. Trimming stripped 0 bases from V and 1 base from J, with 7 bases between. CDR1 and CDR2 (germline): GTSNPN, SVGIG (reference sequence). The sample belongs to a study of PD-1 blockade in classical Hodgkin lymphoma. Whole-study findings and limits: Anyone who began nivolumab under 1 year after ASCT was excluded. Similar baseline diversity was found in complete responders and newly diagnosed patients.

The time point denotes: cycle 4 day 1 (C4D1), after less than seven weeks of nivolumab. Patients all relapsed after autologous stem cell transplantation, and there was variation in brentuximab vedotin exposure. The best responses consisted of complete response, partial response or progressive disease. Here the sequenced sample was peripheral blood mononuclear cells (PBMCs), taken before the fourth cycle of nivolumab. The rearrangement joins TRBV30 to TRBJ1-5; no firm D call. The TCR originated in a human donor with classical Hodgkin lymphoma. The CDR3 here is CAWSVGGSNQPQHF. In DNA form, the CDR3 reads TGTGCCTGGAGTGTAGGTGGAAGCAATCAGCCCCAGCATTTT.